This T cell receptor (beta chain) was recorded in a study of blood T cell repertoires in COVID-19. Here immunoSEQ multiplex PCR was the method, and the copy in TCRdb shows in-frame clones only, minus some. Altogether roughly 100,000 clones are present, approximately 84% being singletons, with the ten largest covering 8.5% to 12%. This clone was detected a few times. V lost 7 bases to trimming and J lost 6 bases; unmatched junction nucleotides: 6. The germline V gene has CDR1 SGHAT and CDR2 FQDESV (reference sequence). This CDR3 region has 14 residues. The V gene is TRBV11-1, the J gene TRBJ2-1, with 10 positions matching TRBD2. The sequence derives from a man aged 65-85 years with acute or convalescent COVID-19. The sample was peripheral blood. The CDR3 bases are TGTGCCAGCACCTTGGGGACTAGCGTCAATGAGCAGTTCTTC. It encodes CASTLGTSVNEQFF. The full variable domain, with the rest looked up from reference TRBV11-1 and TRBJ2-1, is EAEVAQSPRYKITEKSQAVAFWCDPISGHATLYWYRQILGQGPELLVQFQDESVVDDSQLPKDRFSAERLKGVDSTLKIQPAELGDSAMYLCASTLGTSVNEQFFGPGTRLTVL.